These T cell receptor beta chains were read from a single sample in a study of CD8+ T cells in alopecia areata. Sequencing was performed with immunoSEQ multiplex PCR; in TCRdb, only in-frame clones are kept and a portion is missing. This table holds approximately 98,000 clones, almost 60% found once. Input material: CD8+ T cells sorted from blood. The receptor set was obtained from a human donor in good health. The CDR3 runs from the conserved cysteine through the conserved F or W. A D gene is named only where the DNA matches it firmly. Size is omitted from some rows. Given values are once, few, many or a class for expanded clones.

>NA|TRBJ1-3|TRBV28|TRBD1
CASSPGQGGSGNTIYF
TGTGCCAGCAGCCCCGGACAGGGTGGGTCTGGAAACACCATATATTTT
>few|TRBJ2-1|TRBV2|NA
CASGPTFYNEQFF
TGTGCCAGCGGCCCCACATTTTACAATGAGCAGTTCTTC
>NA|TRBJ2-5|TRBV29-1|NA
CSVDLGETQYF
TGCAGCGTTGATCTGGGAGAGACCCAGTACTTC
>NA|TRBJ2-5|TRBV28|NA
CASSLWDQETQYF
TGTGCCAGCAGTTTGTGGGACCAAGAGACCCAGTACTTC
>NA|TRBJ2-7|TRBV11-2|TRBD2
CASSSLDLAGALYEQYF
TGTGCCAGCAGCTCCCTAGATCTAGCGGGGGCACTCTACGAGCAGTACTTC
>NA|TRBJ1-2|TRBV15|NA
CATSREGRFYYGYTF
TGTGCCACCAGCAGAGAGGGCCGATTTTATTATGGCTACACCTTC
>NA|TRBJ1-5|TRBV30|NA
CASSRQGNQPQHF
TGTGCCAGTTCGCGCCAGGGCAATCAGCCCCAGCATTTT
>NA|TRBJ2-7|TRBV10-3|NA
CATRYRGGPYEQYF
TGTGCCACCCGTTACAGGGGGGGTCCCTACGAGCAGTACTTC
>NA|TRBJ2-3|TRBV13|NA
CASGMGPDTQYF
TGTGCCAGCGGCATGGGACCAGATACGCAGTATTTT
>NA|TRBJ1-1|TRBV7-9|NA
CASSSGLQNTEAFF
TGTGCCAGCAGCTCGGGACTGCAGAACACTGAAGCTTTCTTT
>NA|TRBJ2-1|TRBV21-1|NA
CASSLLAGGPNEQFF
TGTGCCAGCAGCCTACTAGCGGGGGGGCCTAATGAGCAGTTCTTC
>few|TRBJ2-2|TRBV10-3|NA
CASGTLNTGELFF
TGTGCCTCCGGGACTCTGAACACCGGGGAGCTGTTTTTT
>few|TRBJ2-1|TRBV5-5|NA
CASSFHGAYNEQFF
TGTGCCAGCAGCTTTCACGGGGCCTACAATGAGCAGTTCTTC
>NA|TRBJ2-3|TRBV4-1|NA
CASSQVAGTDTQYF
TGCGCCAGCAGCCAAGTAGCGGGCACAGATACGCAGTATTTT
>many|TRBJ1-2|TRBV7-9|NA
CASSLGQSYGYTF
TGTGCCAGCAGCTTAGGACAGAGCTATGGCTACACCTTC
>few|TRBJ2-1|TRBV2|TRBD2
CASSDLAGGHYNEQFF
TGTGCCAGCAGTGATCTAGCGGGGGGCCACTACAATGAGCAGTTCTTC
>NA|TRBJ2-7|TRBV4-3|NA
CASSQEWPGTYEQYF
TGCGCCAGCAGCCAAGAGTGGCCAGGTACCTACGAGCAGTACTTC
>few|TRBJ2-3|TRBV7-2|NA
CASSLYRPGLQTDTQYF
TGTGCCAGCAGCTTGTACAGACCGGGACTCCAAACAGATACGCAGTATTTT
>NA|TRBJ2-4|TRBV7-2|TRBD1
CASSWGTGDNSFQYF
TGTGCCAGCAGCTGGGGGACAGGGGATAACAGTTTTCAGTACTTC
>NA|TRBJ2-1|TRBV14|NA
CASSQGGAIAEQFF
TGTGCCAGCAGCCAAGGGGGGGCAATTGCGGAGCAGTTCTTC
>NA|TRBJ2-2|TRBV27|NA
CASSLKYTGELFF
TGTGCCAGCAGTTTAAAATACACCGGGGAGCTGTTTTTT
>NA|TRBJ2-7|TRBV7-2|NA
CASSLFYEQYF
TGTGCCAGCAGCTTATTTTACGAGCAGTACTTC
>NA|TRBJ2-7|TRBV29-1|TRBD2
CSVASLAGGPYEQYF
TGCAGCGTGGCTTCTTTAGCGGGGGGCCCTTACGAGCAGTACTTC
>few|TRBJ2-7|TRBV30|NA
CAWGPAVSSYEQYF
TGTGCCTGGGGGCCGGCGGTGAGCTCCTACGAGCAGTACTTC
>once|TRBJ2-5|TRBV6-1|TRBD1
CASRGQGQETQYF
TGTGCCAGCAGAGGACAGGGACAAGAGACCCAGTACTTC
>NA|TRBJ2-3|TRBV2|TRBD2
CASSEMLAGADTQYF
TGTGCCAGCAGTGAGATGCTAGCGGGGGCTGATACGCAGTATTTT
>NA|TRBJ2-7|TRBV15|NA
CATSRAGEMNEQYF
TGTGCCACCAGCAGAGCGGGGGAAATGAACGAGCAGTACTTC
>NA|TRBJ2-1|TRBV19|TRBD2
CASSIGPGLAGGFDEQFF
TGTGCCAGTAGTATAGGTCCGGGTCTAGCGGGGGGCTTTGATGAGCAGTTCTTC
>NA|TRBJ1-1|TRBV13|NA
CASSLGGNAVNTEAFF
TGTGCCAGCAGCTTAGGGGGTAATGCGGTGAACACTGAAGCTTTCTTT
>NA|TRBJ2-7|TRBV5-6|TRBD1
CASSLVVTGGDEQYF
TGTGCCAGCAGCTTGGTTGTGACAGGGGGCGACGAGCAGTACTTC
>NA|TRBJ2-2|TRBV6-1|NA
CATEATDPGELFF
TGTGCCACCGAGGCGACCGACCCCGGGGAGCTGTTTTTT
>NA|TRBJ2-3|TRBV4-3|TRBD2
CASSQAATGLAGGTDTQYF
TGCGCCAGCAGCCAAGCTGCGACGGGACTAGCGGGGGGGACAGATACGCAGTATTTT
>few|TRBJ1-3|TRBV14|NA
CASSQIGWNTIYF
TGTGCCAGCAGCCAAATTGGCTGGAACACCATATATTTT
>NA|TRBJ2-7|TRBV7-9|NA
CASSAGYPNEQYF
TGTGCCAGCAGCGCAGGGTATCCAAACGAGCAGTACTTC
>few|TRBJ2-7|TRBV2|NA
CASSVRVGAPTSYEQYF
TGTGCCAGCAGTGTGCGAGTGGGAGCCCCAACCTCCTACGAGCAGTACTTC
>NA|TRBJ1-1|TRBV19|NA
CASSHRRGPTEAFF
TGTGCCAGTAGTCACCGGCGGGGGCCCACTGAAGCTTTCTTT
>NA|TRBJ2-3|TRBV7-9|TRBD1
CASSLPPSGLRGPDTQYF
TGTGCCAGCAGCTTACCGCCTTCCGGGCTGAGGGGGCCAGATACGCAGTATTTT
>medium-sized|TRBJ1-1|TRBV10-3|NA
CAISESRTSGGTEAFF
TGTGCCATCAGTGAGTCGAGGACCTCCGGGGGGACTGAAGCTTTCTTT
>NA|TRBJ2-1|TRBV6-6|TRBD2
CASSSLAADEQFF
TGTGCCAGCAGTTCCCTAGCGGCCGATGAGCAGTTCTTC
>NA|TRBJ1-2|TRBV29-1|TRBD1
CSDATRDRLNYGYTF
TGCAGCGACGCAACCCGGGACAGACTCAACTATGGCTACACCTTC
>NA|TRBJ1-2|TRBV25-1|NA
CASTEGYGYTF
TGTGCCAGCACGGAGGGGTATGGCTACACCTTC
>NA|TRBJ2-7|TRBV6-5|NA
CASSYVPFAYEQYF
TGTGCCAGCAGTTACGTTCCGTTCGCCTACGAGCAGTACTTC
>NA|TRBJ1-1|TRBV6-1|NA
CASSEEALPGTEAFF
TGTGCCAGCAGTGAAGAAGCTCTCCCGGGCACTGAAGCTTTCTTT
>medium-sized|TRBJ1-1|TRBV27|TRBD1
CASSPQGDGVAAFF
TGTGCCAGCAGTCCCCAGGGGGACGGGGTCGCGGCTTTCTTT
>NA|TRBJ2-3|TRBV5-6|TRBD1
CASSLGQGGIDTQYF
TGTGCCAGCAGCCTTGGACAGGGGGGAATAGATACGCAGTATTTT
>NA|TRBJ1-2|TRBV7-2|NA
CASSFPGQINYGYTF
TGTGCCAGCAGCTTCCCAGGACAGATCAACTATGGCTACACCTTC
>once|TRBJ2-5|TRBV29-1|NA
CSVGVSGSLEETQYF
TGCAGCGTCGGGGTATCAGGGAGTTTGGAAGAGACCCAGTACTTC
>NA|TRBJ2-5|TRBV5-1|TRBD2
CASSTGLAGNQETQYF
TGCGCCAGCAGCACGGGACTAGCGGGGAATCAAGAGACCCAGTACTTC